This entry describes one T cell receptor beta chain. This sample was taken from a study of monozygotic twins with inflammatory bowel disease. For every sample, eight separate reactions were used to make cDNA. TCRdb reworked the 5' RACE reads into one entry per CDR3 protein, no DNA. Its table records 300,000 to 350,000 distinct CDR3 sequences. The CDR3 spans 15 residues. CDR1 is MGHRA, CDR2 YSYEKL, per germline. Sequencing was carried out using blood. The chain recombines TRBV4-1 with TRBJ2-7; as DNA is missing, the TRBD1 call by TCRdb cannot be tested. This TCR was sampled from a human donor with ulcerative colitis or Crohn's disease, or a healthy co-twin of an affected twin (not recorded which). This chain's CDR3 is CASSQDPLGTYEQYF.